These T cell receptor beta chains were read from a single sample in a study of control samples from healthy donors and cancer patients. Sequencing was performed with immunoSEQ multiplex PCR; in TCRdb, only in-frame clones are kept and a portion is missing. The repertoire has some 100,000 clones, 85% to 90% of them found once; the top ten carry about 1.3%. Sequenced material: blood. These receptors all stem from a woman in her fifties or sixties in good health. Each CDR3 is given with its conserved first and last residue.

j_call	cdr3_length	v_call	cdr3_aa
TRBJ2-3	15	TRBV7-2	CASSRAGGGADTQYF
TRBJ1-2	15	TRBV6-5	CASSRQGSPNYGYTF
TRBJ2-3	18	TRBV7-8	CASSLKPRRGGRTDTQYF
TRBJ2-1	11	TRBV5-6	CASSLWSEQFF
TRBJ2-4	16	TRBV7-2	CASSSPRTGSKNIQYF
TRBJ2-7	12	TRBV7-9	CATQGGAKEQYF
TRBJ1-2	16	TRBV28	CASSYRQGEANYGYTF
TRBJ2-5	15	TRBV7-2	CASSFKSSGEETQYF
TRBJ2-2	20	TRBV7-3	CASSPLGYRGGSPNTGELFF
TRBJ2-7	12	TRBV5-5	CASSGRTYEQYF
TRBJ2-1	18	TRBV2	CASSSGTSGTRSYNEQFF
TRBJ2-3	18	TRBV19	CASSSGTSGFLSTDTQYF
TRBJ1-6	14	TRBV6-5	CASTKDRVNSPLHF
TRBJ2-1	12	TRBV29-1	CSVEEGSNEQFF
TRBJ1-1	14	TRBV5-4	CASSPIEGGTEAFF
TRBJ2-2	13	TRBV7-8	CASSSPVTGELFF
TRBJ1-2	15	TRBV4-2	CASSRGEEIRGGYTF
TRBJ1-4	16	TRBV19	CASSIRVRGTNEKLFF
TRBJ2-2	14	TRBV19	CASRGRVNTGELFF
TRBJ2-1	14	TRBV10-3	CAISDPGQGNEQFF
TRBJ2-2	13	TRBV29-1	CSGGTANTGELFF
TRBJ2-7	13	TRBV7-2	CASSLVLSNEQYF
TRBJ2-3	15	TRBV6-5	CASSYSFSGLHTQYF
TRBJ2-2	13	TRBV7-9	CASSLELAGELFF
TRBJ2-5	15	TRBV6-6	CASSYSSAVQETQYF
TRBJ1-2	14	TRBV7-2	CASTYSRGDYGYTF
TRBJ2-2	17	TRBV2	CASSGTTGQVTTGELFF
TRBJ2-7	15	TRBV28	CASRTGLAGGIGQYF
TRBJ1-1	13	TRBV28	CASSMDRNTEAFF
TRBJ2-5	15	TRBV7-8	CASSLPGAYQETQYF
TRBJ2-1	13	TRBV19	CASSIPTRYEQFF
TRBJ2-5	16	TRBV5-1	CASSPLKSADQETQYF
TRBJ1-1	13	TRBV7-7	CASSLQPNTEAFF
TRBJ1-4	16	TRBV4-3	CASSQDGTGANEKLFF
TRBJ2-5	15	TRBV28	CASSLGGGGWETQYF
TRBJ2-2	10	TRBV11-2	CASSSRELFF
TRBJ2-7	13	TRBV27	CASSFSSSYEQYF
TRBJ2-2	14	TRBV6-1	CASSESLGSGELFF
TRBJ1-2	11	TRBV29-1	CSTSSDYGYTF